The 14 T cell receptor beta chains below come from one sample, sequenced in a study of shared clonotypes between healthy human individuals. Measured with immunoSEQ multiplex PCR; TCRdb has only the in-frame clones, and not every one. The sample consists of approximately 250,000 clones, 65% to 70% of them appearing once. Source material: memory CD4+ T cells sorted from blood. Subset described: CD45RA-negative fraction. The receptor source for this set is a man aged 25 to 40 in good health.

This sequence joins TRBV7-8 and TRBJ1-3; D is perhaps TRBD1 (5 bases). The germline CDR1 and CDR2 sequences are SGHVS and FQNEAQ. The CDR3 spans 14 residues. V dropped 5 bases and J dropped 3 bases, with 11 bases sitting between them. The chain's CDR3 is CASSTRGGGNTIYF. The CDR3 DNA follows: TGTGCCAGCAGCACCCGTGGGGGTGGAAACACCATATATTTT.

J is TRBJ2-5 and V is TRBV28; 7 nucleotides agree with TRBD1. Germline V gene lookup returns CDR1 MDHEN and CDR2 SYDVKM. V shed 6 bases, J shed 1 base, and the junction held 2 bases outside the gene matches. CDR3 length: 13 amino acids. The CDR3 sequence: CASRTGLQETQYF. The CDR3 nucleotides are TGTGCCAGCAGGACAGGGCTCCAAGAGACCCAGTACTTC.

This clone was counted a single time. The V call is TRBV11-2, the J call TRBJ2-3; 9 bases are shared with TRBD2. The CDR3 runs to 15 residues. The V and J ends lost 5 bases and 5 bases, in that order; junction bases with no gene match: 8. The V gene's germline CDR1 is SGHAT and CDR2 FQNNGV. The CDR3 is CASSPPRGRGDTQYF. CDR3 bases: TGTGCCAGCAGCCCCCCACGCGGGAGGGGAGATACGCAGTATTTT.

The genes are TRBV6-6 and TRBJ2-3; no firm D call. Trimming removed 6 bases at V and 3 bases at J, with 10 bases between. Germline assignment: CDR1 MNHNY and CDR2 SVGAGI (reference sequence). The CDR3 length is 13 residues. This chain's CDR3 is CASRVPQTDTQYF. CDR3 in DNA: TGTGCCAGCAGAGTTCCACAAACAGATACGCAGTATTTT.

The count of this clone is one. This chain connects TRBV15 to TRBJ1-1; D gene uncertain. The CDR3 totals 15 residues. V lost 0 bases and J 4 bases, leaving 12 bases between the germline ends. Germline lookup yields CDR1 LNHNV and CDR2 YYDKDF (reference sequence). The DNA for the CDR3 is TGTGCCACCAGCAGAGACGTCGGTAGGAGCACTGAAGCTTTCTTT. Its translation is CATSRDVGRSTEAFF.

As DNA, the CDR3 is TGTGCCAGCAGCCCACGGACTAGCGGGATTGCCTACGAGCAGTACTTC. Residues: CASSPRTSGIAYEQYF. J is TRBJ2-7 and V is TRBV4-2; 12 nucleotides align to TRBD2. Losses at the gene ends were 4 bases for V and 2 bases for J; bases not matched to a gene: 6. Germline V gene lookup returns CDR1 LGHNA and CDR2 YNFKEQ. This CDR3 is 16 amino acids long.

The genes are TRBV7-8 and TRBJ1-4, with TRBD1 matching over 8 bases. CDR1 is SGHVS and CDR2 is FQNEAQ in the germline V gene. This CDR3 has 14 residues. V was clipped by 5 bases and J by 7 bases; unmatched bases: 6. CDR3 nucleotides: TGTGCCAGCAGCCCCCGGACAGGGCCTGAAAAACTGTTTTTT. Protein product: CASSPRTGPEKLFF.

This clone occurred many times. The chain joins TRBV28 to TRBJ1-5; 8 bases are shared with TRBD1. The CDR3 has 14 residues. The germline V gene encodes CDR1 MDHEN and CDR2 SYDVKM. Losses at the gene ends were 6 bases for V and 5 bases for J; bases not matched to a gene: 6. DNA of the CDR3: TGTGCCAGCAGACGGACAGGGACGTATCAGCCCCAGCATTTT. It encodes CASRRTGTYQPQHF.

This clone was picked up a small number of times. V is TRBV7-3 and J is TRBJ2-6, with D perhaps matching TRBD1 (5 bases). Germline V lookup: CDR1 SGHTA, CDR2 FQGTGA. The CDR3 runs to 16 residues. V was clipped by 5 bases and J by 0 bases, with 11 bases between them. The CDR3 coding sequence is TGTGCCAGCAGCCTTCAGGGCCACTCTGGGGCCAACGTCCTGACTTTC. Encoded protein: CASSLQGHSGANVLTF.

The CDR3 sequence is CASSDEGAEAFF. The DNA of the CDR3 is TGCGCCAGCAGTGATGAGGGTGCCGAAGCTTTCTTT. The gene calls are TRBV10-1 and TRBJ1-1; D not resolved. This CDR3 comprises 12 residues. The germline V and J ends were trimmed by 3 bases and 8 bases, with 10 bases remaining between them. The germline gives CDR1 WNHNN, CDR2 SYGVQD (reference sequence).

V gene TRBV30 combines with J gene TRBJ1-5; the D is unclear. V was trimmed by 4 bases and J by 10 bases, leaving 14 bases between them. The CDR3 consists of 12 residues. Looked up from germline, CDR1 is GTSNPN and CDR2 is SVGIG (reference sequence). The CDR3 loop is CAWNTDDLPQHF. The DNA of the CDR3 is TGTGCCTGGAATACTGACGATCTTCCCCAGCATTTT.

The V gene is TRBV18, the J gene TRBJ1-1, with D uncertain. CDR1 KGHSH and CDR2 LQKENI come from the germline V gene. The germline V and J ends were trimmed by 1 base and 0 bases, with 6 bases remaining between them. The CDR3 is made up of 14 amino acids. In DNA form, the CDR3 reads TGTGCCAGCTCACCACGGGTGGTGAACACTGAAGCTTTCTTT. Translation: CASSPRVVNTEAFF.

This rearrangement joins TRBV7-2 to TRBJ2-5; D possibly corresponds to TRBD2 (6 bases). V lost 5 bases to trimming and J lost 5 bases, with 12 bases between them. Germline V lookup: CDR1 SGHTA, CDR2 FQGNSA. This CDR3 is built from 13 residues. The CDR3 region is CASSRDWGETQYF. In DNA form, the CDR3 reads TGTGCCAGCAGCCGGGACTGGGGGGAGACCCAGTACTTC.

V usage is TRBV5-1 and J usage is TRBJ2-1, with D perhaps matching TRBD1 or TRBD2 (6 bases each). The CDR3 is 17 residues long. Looked up from germline, CDR1 is SGHRS and CDR2 is YFSETQ. The ends were cut back, 4 bases at V and 0 bases at J, with 17 bases in the middle. The CDR3 is CASSEFGGGSSYNEQFF. CDR3 DNA sequence: TGCGCCAGCAGCGAGTTCGGAGGGGGGAGCTCCTACAATGAGCAGTTCTTC.